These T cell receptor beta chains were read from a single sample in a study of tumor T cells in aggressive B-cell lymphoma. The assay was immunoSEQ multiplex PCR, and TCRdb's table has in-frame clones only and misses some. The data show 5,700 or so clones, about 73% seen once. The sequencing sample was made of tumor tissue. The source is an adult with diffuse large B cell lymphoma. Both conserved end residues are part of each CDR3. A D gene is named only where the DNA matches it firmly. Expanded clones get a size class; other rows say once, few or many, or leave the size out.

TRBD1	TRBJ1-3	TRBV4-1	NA	CASSHEGDGQAASGNTIYF	TGCGCCAGCAGCCACGAAGGGGATGGACAGGCCGCCTCTGGAAACACCATATATTTT
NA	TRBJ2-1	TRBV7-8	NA	CASSRRDSSYNEQFF	TGTGCCAGCAGCAGGCGGGACAGCTCCTACAATGAGCAGTTCTTC
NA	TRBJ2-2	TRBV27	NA	CASRPGHTGELFF	TGTGCCAGCAGACCGGGTCACACCGGGGAGCTGTTTTTT
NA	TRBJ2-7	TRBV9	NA	CASSVGLGGEQYF	TGTGCCAGCAGCGTGGGGTTGGGGGGCGAGCAGTACTTC
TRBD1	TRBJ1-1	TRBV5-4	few	CASSLTGTGYMNTEAFF	TGTGCCAGCAGTCTGACCGGGACAGGGTATATGAACACTGAAGCTTTCTTT
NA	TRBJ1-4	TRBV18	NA	CASSTGRNEKLFF	TGTGCCAGCTCGACAGGCCGTAATGAAAAACTGTTTTTT
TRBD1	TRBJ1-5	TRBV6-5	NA	CASSTGGFQPQHF	TGTGCCAGCAGTACAGGGGGCTTTCAGCCCCAGCATTTT
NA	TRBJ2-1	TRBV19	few	CASSMEGSRANEQFF	TGTGCCAGTAGTATGGAAGGGAGTCGGGCCAATGAGCAGTTCTTC
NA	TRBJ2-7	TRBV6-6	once	CASSYETASYEQYF	TGTGCCAGCAGTTACGAGACAGCCTCCTACGAGCAGTACTTC
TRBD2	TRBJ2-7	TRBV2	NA	CASSFSSGSSYEQYF	TGTGCCAGCAGTTTCTCTAGCGGGAGCTCCTACGAGCAGTACTTC
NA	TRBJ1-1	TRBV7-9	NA	CASSSPTSNTEAFF	TGTGCCAGCAGCTCCCCGACTTCGAACACTGAAGCTTTCTTT
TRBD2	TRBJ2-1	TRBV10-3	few	CAISDLKREAYNEQFF	TGTGCCATCAGTGACTTAAAGCGGGAGGCCTACAATGAGCAGTTCTTC
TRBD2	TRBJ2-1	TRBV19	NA	CASRTSGRAYNEQFF	TGTGCCAGTAGGACTAGCGGGAGGGCCTACAATGAGCAGTTCTTC
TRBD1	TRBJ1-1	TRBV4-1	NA	CASSQAGGQGRVNTEAFF	TGCGCCAGCAGCCAAGCGGGGGGACAGGGTCGAGTGAACACTGAAGCTTTCTTT
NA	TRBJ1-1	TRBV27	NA	CASSLWQRRHTEAFF	TGTGCCAGCAGTTTATGGCAGCGGCGGCACACTGAAGCTTTCTTT
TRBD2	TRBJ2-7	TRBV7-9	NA	CASSPSSGLRREQYF	TGTGCCAGCAGCCCCAGCTCGGGACTACGGAGGGAGCAGTACTTC
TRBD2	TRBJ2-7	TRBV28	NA	CASRSTSGRGEQYF	TGTGCCAGCAGGTCGACTAGCGGGAGGGGCGAGCAGTACTTC
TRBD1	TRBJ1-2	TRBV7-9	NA	CASSYLRQGYLYGYTF	TGTGCCAGCAGCTACTTACGACAGGGCTACCTCTATGGCTACACCTTC
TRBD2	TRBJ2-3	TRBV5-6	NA	CASSFPTSGRAGGDTQYF	TGTGCCAGCAGCTTCCCGACTAGCGGGAGGGCCGGGGGAGATACGCAGTATTTT
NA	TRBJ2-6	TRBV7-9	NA	CASSPPGGTGANVLTF	TGTGCCAGCAGCCCACCAGGGGGGACTGGGGCCAACGTCCTGACTTTC
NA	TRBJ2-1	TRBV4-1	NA	CASSQASASHNEQFF	TGCGCCAGCAGCCAAGCTAGCGCCTCTCATAATGAGCAGTTCTTC
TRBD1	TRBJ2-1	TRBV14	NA	CASNRWDRELEQFF	TGTGCCAGCAACCGATGGGACAGGGAGCTTGAGCAGTTCTTC
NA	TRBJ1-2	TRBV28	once	CASNSFYGYTF	TGTGCCAGCAACAGCTTCTATGGCTACACCTTC
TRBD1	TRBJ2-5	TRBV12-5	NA	CASGPGTDSYKQYF	TGTGCTAGTGGACCCGGGACAGACAGCTACAAGCAGTACTTC
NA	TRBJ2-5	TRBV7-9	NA	CASSFGSLYQETQYF	TGTGCCAGCAGCTTTGGCAGTTTATACCAAGAGACCCAGTACTTC
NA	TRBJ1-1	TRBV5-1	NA	CASSYSGNTEAFF	TGCGCCAGCAGCTACAGCGGGAACACTGAAGCTTTCTTT
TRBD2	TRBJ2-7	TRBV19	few	CASQLTSGRFNEQYF	TGTGCCAGTCAATTGACTAGCGGGAGGTTCAACGAGCAGTACTTC
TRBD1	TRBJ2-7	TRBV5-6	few	CASSSGTGYEQYF	TGTGCCAGCAGCTCCGGGACAGGGTACGAGCAGTACTTC
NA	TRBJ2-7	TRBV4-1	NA	CASSQEIYEQYF	TGCGCCAGCAGCCAAGAGATCTACGAGCAGTACTTC
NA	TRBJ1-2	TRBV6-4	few	CASSDSLRQSHYGYTF	TGTGCCAGCAGTGACTCGCTTAGACAGTCACACTATGGCTACACCTTC
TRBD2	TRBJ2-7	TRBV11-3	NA	CASSLAGGASYEQYF	TGTGCCAGCAGCTTAGCGGGAGGTGCCTCCTACGAGCAGTACTTC
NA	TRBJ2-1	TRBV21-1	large	CASSKEPGQNFEQFF	TGTGCCAGCAGCAAAGAACCGGGACAGAATTTTGAGCAGTTCTTC
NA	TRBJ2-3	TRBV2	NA	CASRPYGRTDTQYF	TGTGCCAGCAGACCGTATGGGAGGACAGATACGCAGTATTTT
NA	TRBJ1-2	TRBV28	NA	CASSSYQARGYTF	TGTGCCAGCAGTTCCTACCAAGCCCGTGGCTACACCTTC
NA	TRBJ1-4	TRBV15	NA	CATSREYSRNEKLFF	TGTGCCACCAGCAGAGAGTATAGCCGTAATGAAAAACTGTTTTTT
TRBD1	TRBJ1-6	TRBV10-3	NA	CAIRQGRNSPLHF	TGTGCCATCAGACAGGGGAGAAATTCACCCCTCCACTTT
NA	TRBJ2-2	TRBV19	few	CASSIAGTNTGELFF	TGTGCCAGTAGTATTGCCGGGACGAACACCGGGGAGCTGTTTTTT
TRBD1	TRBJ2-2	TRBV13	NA	CASSNQGAGTGELFF	TGTGCCAGCAGCAATCAGGGGGCTGGCACCGGGGAGCTGTTTTTT
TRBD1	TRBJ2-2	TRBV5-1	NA	CASSSGQGDTGELFF	TGCGCCAGCAGCTCTGGACAGGGAGACACCGGGGAGCTGTTTTTT
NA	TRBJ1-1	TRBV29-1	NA	CSVKLAMNTEAFF	TGCAGCGTGAAACTTGCGATGAACACTGAAGCTTTCTTT
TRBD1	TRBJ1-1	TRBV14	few	CASSQDLGQLNTEAFF	TGTGCCAGCAGCCAAGATTTGGGACAGTTGAACACTGAAGCTTTCTTT
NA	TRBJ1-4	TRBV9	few	CASSEGGAREKLFF	TGTGCCAGCAGCGAGGGTGGGGCAAGGGAAAAACTGTTTTTT
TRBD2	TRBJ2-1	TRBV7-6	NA	CASSPGGPSYNEQFF	TGTGCCAGCAGCCCGGGAGGTCCTTCCTACAATGAGCAGTTCTTC
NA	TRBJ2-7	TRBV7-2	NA	CASSPRVDLYEQYF	TGTGCCAGCAGCCCCCGGGTAGACCTGTACGAGCAGTACTTC
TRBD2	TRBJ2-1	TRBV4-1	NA	CASSQEGGSSYNEQFF	TGCGCCAGCAGCCAAGAAGGCGGGAGCTCTTACAATGAGCAGTTCTTC
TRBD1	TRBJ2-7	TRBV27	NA	CATRTGGIYEQYF	TGTGCCACTAGGACAGGGGGCATCTACGAGCAGTACTTC
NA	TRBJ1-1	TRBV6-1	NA	CASSGGQSWAEAFF	TGTGCCAGCAGTGGAGGACAGAGCTGGGCCGAAGCTTTCTTT
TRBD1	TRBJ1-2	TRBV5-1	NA	CASSLGGQGGYGYTF	TGCGCCAGCAGCTTGGGGGGACAGGGAGGCTATGGCTACACCTTC